These T cell receptor beta chains were read from a single sample in a study of PD-1 blockade in mismatch repair-deficient tumors. TCRdb keeps only in-frame clones here, not all; method: immunoSEQ multiplex PCR. The data show more than 15,000 clones, 65% to 85% seen once. This sample comprised PBMCs, obtained 4 weeks after starting pembrolizumab. Receptors originate from an adult with mismatch repair-deficient cancer. CDR3s include the opening cysteine and the closing phenylalanine or tryptophan.

v_call: TRBV27; j_call: TRBJ1-5; cdr3_aa: CASRRYSNQPQHF
v_call: TRBV9; j_call: TRBJ1-2; cdr3_aa: CASSVEVGGGYTF
v_call: TRBV5-1; j_call: TRBJ2-1; cdr3_aa: CASSGRAGEAYNEQFF
v_call: TRBV4-2; j_call: TRBJ1-2; cdr3_aa: CASSQDPVGGQANYGYTF
v_call: TRBV5-4; j_call: TRBJ2-7; cdr3_aa: CASSLVGSKQYF
v_call: TRBV5-4; j_call: TRBJ2-7; cdr3_aa: CASSRDPGDFEQYF
v_call: TRBV10-1; j_call: TRBJ2-2; cdr3_aa: CASSEATSGSATGELFF
v_call: TRBV29-1; j_call: TRBJ2-1; cdr3_aa: CSVEDRIYNEQFF
v_call: TRBV15; j_call: TRBJ2-5; cdr3_aa: CATSRDPGGPQTQYF
v_call: TRBV12-5; j_call: TRBJ2-6; cdr3_aa: CASGDGQSRANVLTF
v_call: TRBV25-1; j_call: TRBJ2-5; cdr3_aa: CASSEFLGRDQETQYF
v_call: TRBV9; j_call: TRBJ1-1; cdr3_aa: CASSPGPPENTEAFF
v_call: TRBV6-4; j_call: TRBJ2-1; cdr3_aa: CASSADRGVGDEQFF
v_call: TRBV27; j_call: TRBJ2-7; cdr3_aa: CASSRGYEQYF
v_call: TRBV28; j_call: TRBJ2-3; cdr3_aa: CASSLGTGATDTQYF
v_call: TRBV7-8; j_call: TRBJ2-7; cdr3_aa: CASSLVPLGGEQYF
v_call: TRBV29-1; j_call: TRBJ2-1; cdr3_aa: CSVRPRTSGRNLRSNEQFF
v_call: TRBV19; j_call: TRBJ2-7; cdr3_aa: CASSDPADSSYEQYF
v_call: TRBV7-2; j_call: TRBJ2-7; cdr3_aa: CASSLAGLAELYEQYF
v_call: TRBV7-9; j_call: TRBJ2-3; cdr3_aa: CASSVGQGKSYTQYF
v_call: TRBV15; j_call: TRBJ2-5; cdr3_aa: CATSESVQETQYF
v_call: TRBV28; j_call: TRBJ2-7; cdr3_aa: CASKTVNSYEQYF
v_call: TRBV29-1; j_call: TRBJ2-7; cdr3_aa: CNSRSGENSYEQYF
v_call: TRBV19; j_call: -; cdr3_aa: CASSGRQVSYEQYF
v_call: TRBV7-9; j_call: TRBJ2-6; cdr3_aa: CASSLELAGDSGANVLTF
v_call: TRBV11-2; j_call: TRBJ2-7; cdr3_aa: CASSGDRAHEQYF
v_call: TRBV30; j_call: TRBJ1-2; cdr3_aa: CAWRGQIVHGYTF
v_call: TRBV29-1; j_call: TRBJ2-3; cdr3_aa: CSVVAGGIGDTQYF
v_call: TRBV7-9; j_call: TRBJ2-1; cdr3_aa: CASSPRLAGVREQFF
v_call: TRBV10-1; j_call: TRBJ1-1; cdr3_aa: CASSESRGWGMNTEAFF
v_call: TRBV11-2; j_call: TRBJ2-7; cdr3_aa: CASSLAPTGAAEQYF
v_call: TRBV12-2; j_call: TRBJ2-3; cdr3_aa: CASRLAGGGTPLYYTDTQYF
v_call: TRBV10-1; j_call: TRBJ2-1; cdr3_aa: CASRRGLADNEQFF
v_call: TRBV5-1; j_call: TRBJ2-7; cdr3_aa: CASSFSGGGYEQYF
v_call: TRBV7-8; j_call: TRBJ2-4; cdr3_aa: CASSLGDPKNIQYF
v_call: TRBV5-1; j_call: TRBJ2-3; cdr3_aa: CASSLRQGALGADTQYF
v_call: TRBV30; j_call: TRBJ1-5; cdr3_aa: CAWSVPGVFNQPQHF
v_call: TRBV28; j_call: TRBJ2-7; cdr3_aa: CASSFSRSRYF
v_call: TRBV7-8; j_call: TRBJ1-1; cdr3_aa: CASSLQGNTEAFF
v_call: TRBV7-8; j_call: TRBJ1-2; cdr3_aa: CASSAWTVNYGYTF
v_call: TRBV6-1; j_call: TRBJ1-3; cdr3_aa: CASSERWAGNTIYF
v_call: TRBV28; j_call: TRBJ2-7; cdr3_aa: CASSLTTYEQYF
v_call: TRBV5-4; j_call: TRBJ2-7; cdr3_aa: CASSPAGGRNYEQYF
v_call: TRBV7-6; j_call: TRBJ2-3; cdr3_aa: CASSLAGGLLADTQYF
v_call: TRBV10-3; j_call: -; cdr3_aa: CAISDLVSSYEQYF
v_call: TRBV18; j_call: TRBJ2-5; cdr3_aa: CASSLGQAQETQYF
v_call: TRBV29-1; j_call: TRBJ2-7; cdr3_aa: CSVAGLIRGGEQYF
v_call: TRBV10-1; j_call: TRBJ2-1; cdr3_aa: CASSKTSGTYNEQFF
v_call: TRBV27; j_call: TRBJ2-3; cdr3_aa: CASTRQRTDTQYF
v_call: TRBV7-3; j_call: TRBJ2-1; cdr3_aa: CASSLGAGGYNEQFF
v_call: TRBV5-1; j_call: TRBJ1-3; cdr3_aa: CASSPGTGIRLSGNTIYF
v_call: TRBV28; j_call: TRBJ1-3; cdr3_aa: CASSPGKGRSGNTIYF
v_call: TRBV9; j_call: TRBJ1-3; cdr3_aa: CASSVTGFGSSGNTIYF
v_call: TRBV6-1; j_call: -; cdr3_aa: CASRSGTIYEQYF
v_call: TRBV19; j_call: TRBJ2-6; cdr3_aa: CASSIEGSVLTF
v_call: TRBV28; j_call: TRBJ2-4; cdr3_aa: CASRSRTGGLAKNIQYF
v_call: TRBV2; j_call: TRBJ2-6; cdr3_aa: CASSEVGTGITYSGANVLTF
v_call: TRBV27; j_call: TRBJ2-1; cdr3_aa: CASSPRLANEQFF
v_call: TRBV28; j_call: TRBJ2-7; cdr3_aa: CASSSQDRGIYEQYF